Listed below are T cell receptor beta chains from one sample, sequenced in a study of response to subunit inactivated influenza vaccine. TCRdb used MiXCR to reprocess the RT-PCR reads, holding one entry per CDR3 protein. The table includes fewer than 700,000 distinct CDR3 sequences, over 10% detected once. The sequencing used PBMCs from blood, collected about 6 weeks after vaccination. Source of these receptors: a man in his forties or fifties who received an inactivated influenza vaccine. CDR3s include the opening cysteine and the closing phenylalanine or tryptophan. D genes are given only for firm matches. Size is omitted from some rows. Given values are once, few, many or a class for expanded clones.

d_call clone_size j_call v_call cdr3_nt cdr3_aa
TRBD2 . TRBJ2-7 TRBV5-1 TGCGCCAGCAGCTCGACTAGCAACTCCTACGAGCAGTACTTC CASSSTSNSYEQYF
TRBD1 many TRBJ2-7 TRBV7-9 TGTGCCAGCAGCCCCCCGGGACAGGGTAGCGAGCAGTACTTC CASSPPGQGSEQYF
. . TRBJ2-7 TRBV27 TGTGCCAGCAGTAGGGGACGGGAGTTTTCATACGAGCAGTACTTC CASSRGREFSYEQYF
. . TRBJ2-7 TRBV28 TGTGCCAGCAGTACCCTGAGTCCCTCCGAGCAGTACTTC CASSTLSPSEQYF
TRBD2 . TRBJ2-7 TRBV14 TGTGCCAGCAGCCAAGGGAGCGGGAGGACGTACGAGCAGTACTTC CASSQGSGRTYEQYF
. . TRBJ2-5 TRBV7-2 TGTGCCAGCAGCTTAGCGAAACTGCGAGAGACCCAGTACTTC CASSLAKLRETQYF
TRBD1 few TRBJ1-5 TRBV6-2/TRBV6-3 TGTGCCAGCAGTTTCGGAGGGGGCCTAGAGCCCCAGCATTTT CASSFGGGLEPQHF
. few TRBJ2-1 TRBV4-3 TGCGCCAGCAGCCAAGATATCCGGCAGGGGGGGCTCAGGACGAACAATGAGCAGTTCTTC CASSQDIRQGGLRTNNEQFF
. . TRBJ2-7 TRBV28 TGTGCCAGCAGTTTATATCTGGGAACGGTACCCTACGAGCAGTACTTC CASSLYLGTVPYEQYF
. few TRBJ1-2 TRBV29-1 TGCAGCGTTGAAGTCGTTTCAGGGGCGAGTGGCTACACCTTC CSVEVVSGASGYTF
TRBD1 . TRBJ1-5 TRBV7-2 TGTGCCAGCAGCCTAGGACAGGGGAGGCCCAATCAGCCCCAGCATTTT CASSLGQGRPNQPQHF
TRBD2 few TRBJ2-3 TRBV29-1 TGCAGCGTTGGGAGCGGGAGGGCCTTAGATACGCAGTATTTT CSVGSGRALDTQYF
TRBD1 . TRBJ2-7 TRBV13 TGTGCCAGCAGCTCCAAGGAAAGAACCGGGACAGGGTATAACGAGCAGTACTTC CASSSKERTGTGYNEQYF
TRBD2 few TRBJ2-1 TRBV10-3 TGTGCCATCAGTGGCCAGACTAGCGGGAGGGCCAGCGGCGAGCAGTTCTTC CAISGQTSGRASGEQFF
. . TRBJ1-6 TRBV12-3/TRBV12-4 TGTGCCAGCAGCGCAGGGATCAGCAATTCACCCCTCCACTTT CASSAGISNSPLHF
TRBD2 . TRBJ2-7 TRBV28 TGTGCCAGCAGGCCTAGCGGCGTTTCCTACGAGCAGTACTTC CASRPSGVSYEQYF
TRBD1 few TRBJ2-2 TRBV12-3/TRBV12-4 TGTGCCAGCATTTACGGGACAGGGCCCGGGGAGCTGTTTTTT CASIYGTGPGELFF
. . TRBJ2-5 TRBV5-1 TGCGCCAGCAGCTTGGCCCTAGAGGGGGAGACCCAGTACTTC CASSLALEGETQYF
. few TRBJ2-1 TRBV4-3 TGCGCCAGCAGTGGATCCTATAACTCCTACAATGAGCAGTTCTTC CASSGSYNSYNEQFF
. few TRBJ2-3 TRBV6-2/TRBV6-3 TGTGCCAGCACCGAATACCACACAGATACGCAGTATTTT CASTEYHTDTQYF
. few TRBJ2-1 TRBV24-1 TGTGCCACCAGTGAGGGCAGGGGATTGGGAAATGAGCAGTTCTTC CATSEGRGLGNEQFF
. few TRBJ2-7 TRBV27 TGTGCCAGCAGCCAAAAGAGGTCCTACGAGCAGTACTTC CASSQKRSYEQYF
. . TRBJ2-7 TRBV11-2 TGTGCCAGCAGCTTAGGGGGACTGGATCCCTACGAGCAGTACTTC CASSLGGLDPYEQYF
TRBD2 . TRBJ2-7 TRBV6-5 TGTGCCAGCAGTTACAGGCCTAGCGGGAGGTTCAACGAGCAGTACTTC CASSYRPSGRFNEQYF
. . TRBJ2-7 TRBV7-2 TGTGCCAGCAGTCCCACGGGACACCACTACGAGCAGTACTTC CASSPTGHHYEQYF
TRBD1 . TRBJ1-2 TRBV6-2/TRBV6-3 TGTGCCAGCAGCGACATATGGACAGGGAACTATGGCTACACCTTC CASSDIWTGNYGYTF
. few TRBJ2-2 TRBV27 TGTGCCAGCACCCCCGGAGCCCCCAAGGACACCGGGGAGCTGTTTTTT CASTPGAPKDTGELFF
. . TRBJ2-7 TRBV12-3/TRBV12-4 TGTGCCAGCAGTTTACCCCCGGACGAGCAGTACTTC CASSLPPDEQYF
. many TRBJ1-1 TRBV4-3 TGCGCCAGCAGCCAGAGGCGGGGAATTGAAGCTTTCTTT CASSQRRGIEAFF
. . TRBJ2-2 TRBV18 TGTGCCAGCTCACCTACGCCGGGAGAGATTCACACCGGGGAGCTGTTTTTT CASSPTPGEIHTGELFF
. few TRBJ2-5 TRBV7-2 TGTGCCAGCAGCCAAACAATGGGCAGGGGCCAACAAGAGACCCAGTACTTC CASSQTMGRGQQETQYF
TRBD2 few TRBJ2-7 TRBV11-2 TGTGCCAGCAGCTTTGGCGGGGGGGTAGGTGAGCAGTACTTC CASSFGGGVGEQYF
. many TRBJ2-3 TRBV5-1 TGCGCCAGCAAGCCTACTTGGGGCAGCACAGATACGCAGTATTTT CASKPTWGSTDTQYF
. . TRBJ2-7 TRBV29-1 TGCAGCGTTGCGGAGGGGTACGAGCAGTACTTC CSVAEGYEQYF
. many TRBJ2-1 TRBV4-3 TGCGCCAGCAGCCAAGATTCGAATGAGCAGTTCTTC CASSQDSNEQFF
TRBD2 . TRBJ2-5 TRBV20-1 TGCAGTGCTAGAACATACATTGGGGGGGGAGAGACCCAGTACTTC CSARTYIGGGETQYF
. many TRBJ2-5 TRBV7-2 TGTGCCAGCAGCTTACGGACAGCTTTTTTGGGAGAGACCCAGTACTTC CASSLRTAFLGETQYF
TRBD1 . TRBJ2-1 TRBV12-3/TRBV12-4 TGTGCCAGCAGTCGACAGGGATCCCCTGGCAATGAGCAGTTCTTC CASSRQGSPGNEQFF
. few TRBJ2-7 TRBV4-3 TGCGCCAGCAGCCAAGTGGTGGGAGTGGCCAACGAGCAGTACTTC CASSQVVGVANEQYF
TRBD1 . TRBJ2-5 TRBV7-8 TGTGCCAGCAGCTTCGGTGACAGGGGGCCGCGGTGGACCCAGTACTTC CASSFGDRGPRWTQYF
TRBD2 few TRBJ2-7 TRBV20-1 TGCAGTGCTAGAGTAGCGGGAGGGCTATACGAGCAGTACTTC CSARVAGGLYEQYF
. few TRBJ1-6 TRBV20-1 TGCAGTGCCCCGGACAGAGGCTCCTATAATTCACCCCTCCACTTT CSAPDRGSYNSPLHF
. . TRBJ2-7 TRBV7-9 TGTGCCAGCAGCTTAGCCCACAGCCCATACGAGCAGTACTTC CASSLAHSPYEQYF
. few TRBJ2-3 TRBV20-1 TGCAGTGCCCGGGGGTGGGTTCGCACAGATACGCAGTATTTT CSARGWVRTDTQYF
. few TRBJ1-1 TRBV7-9 TGTGCCAGCAGCGCGTGGACAGCTTACACTGAAGCTTTCTTT CASSAWTAYTEAFF
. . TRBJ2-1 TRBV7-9 TGTGCCAGCAGCTATCCGACAGGCCGCTCCTACAATGAGCAGTTCTTC CASSYPTGRSYNEQFF
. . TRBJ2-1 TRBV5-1 TGCGCCAGCAGCTTGTGGTTCGGCGGGTCCATTCCTGCCTACAATGAGCAGTTCTTC CASSLWFGGSIPAYNEQFF
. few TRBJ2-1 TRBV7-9 TGTGCCAGCAGCGGTGGACTATTTCCCTCCTACAATGAGCAGTTCTTC CASSGGLFPSYNEQFF
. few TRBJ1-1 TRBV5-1 TGCGCCAGCAGCCTAGGACAGTTCGGGGGGGCTGAAGCTTTCTTT CASSLGQFGGAEAFF
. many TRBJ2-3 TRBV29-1 TGCAGCGTTGAACGGGGAAGCACAGATACGCAGTATTTT CSVERGSTDTQYF
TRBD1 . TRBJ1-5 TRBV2 TGTGCCAGCACTACAGGGGGCAATCAGCCCCAGCATTTT CASTTGGNQPQHF
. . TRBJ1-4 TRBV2 TGTGCCAGCAGTGCGAATAGAAATGAAAAACTGTTTTTT CASSANRNEKLFF
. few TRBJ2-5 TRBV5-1 TGCGCCAGCAGCCGACCCGGACAGACTAAGGAGACCCAGTACTTC CASSRPGQTKETQYF
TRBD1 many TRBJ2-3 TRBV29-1 TGCAGCGTTGAAGGACAGGGAAGGACAGATACGCAGTATTTT CSVEGQGRTDTQYF
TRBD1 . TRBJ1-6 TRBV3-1 TGTGCCAGCAGCCAAGAACAGGGGGTTTATAATTCACCCCTCCACTTT CASSQEQGVYNSPLHF
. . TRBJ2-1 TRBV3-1 TGTGCCAGCCGGCCAACGGGAGAAGGATACAATGAGCAGTTCTTC CASRPTGEGYNEQFF